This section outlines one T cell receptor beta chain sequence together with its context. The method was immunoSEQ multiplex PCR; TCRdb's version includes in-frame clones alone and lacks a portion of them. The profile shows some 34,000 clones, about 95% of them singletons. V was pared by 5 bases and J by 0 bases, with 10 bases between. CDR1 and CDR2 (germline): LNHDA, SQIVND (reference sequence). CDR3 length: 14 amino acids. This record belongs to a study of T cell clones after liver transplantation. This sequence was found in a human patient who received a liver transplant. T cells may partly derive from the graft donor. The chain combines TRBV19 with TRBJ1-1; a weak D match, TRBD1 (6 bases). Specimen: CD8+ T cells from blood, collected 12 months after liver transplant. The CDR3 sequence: CASSPGQLNTEAFF. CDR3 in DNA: TGTGCCAGTAGTCCCGGACAGCTGAACACTGAAGCTTTCTTT.